This T cell receptor (beta chain) was obtained from a study of blood T cell repertoires in COVID-19. For the study at large: From T cells, B-cell-depleted T cells, or PBMCs came the material, which was cDNA or gDNA.

This clone was recorded only once. TCRdb's table, derived via immunoSEQ multiplex PCR, lists solely in-frame clones and lacks some. The table records 390,000 or so clones, roughly 80% of them present only once. Sequences were obtained from PBMCs or T cells enriched from blood (not recorded which). This receptor was obtained from a woman aged 45-65 years who had recovered from COVID-19.

The CDR3 DNA is TGTGCCAGCAGCTCTACCGGACAGGGGTATGAAAAACTGTTTTTT. This codes for CASSSTGQGYEKLFF. This chain joins TRBV11-3 and TRBJ1-4; 9 nucleotides match TRBD1. Germline lookup yields CDR1 SGHNT and CDR2 YENEEA. The V gene end was trimmed by 4 bases and the J gene end by 6 bases; junction bases not matched to a gene: 6. This CDR3 is built from 15 residues.